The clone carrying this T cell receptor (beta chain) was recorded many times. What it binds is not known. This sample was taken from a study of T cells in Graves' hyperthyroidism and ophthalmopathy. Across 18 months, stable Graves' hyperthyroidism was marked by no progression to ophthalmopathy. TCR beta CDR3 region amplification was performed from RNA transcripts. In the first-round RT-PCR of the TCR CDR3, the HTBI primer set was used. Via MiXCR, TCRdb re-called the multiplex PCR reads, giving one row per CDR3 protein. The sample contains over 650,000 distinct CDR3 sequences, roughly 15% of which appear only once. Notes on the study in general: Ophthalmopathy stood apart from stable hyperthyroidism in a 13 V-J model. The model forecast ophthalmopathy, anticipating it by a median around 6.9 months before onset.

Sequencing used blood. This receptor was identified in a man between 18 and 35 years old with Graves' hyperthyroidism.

The CDR3 region is CASSSRALEGNEQFF. The CDR3, as DNA: TGTGCCAGCAGCTCCCGGGCTCTAGAGGGCAATGAGCAGTTCTTC. This chain uses TRBV7-9 with TRBJ2-1; weak D call: TRBD2 (5 bases). CDR1 SEHNR and CDR2 FQNEAQ come from the germline V gene (reference sequence). CDR3 length: 15 amino acids. Trimming took off 4 bases at V and 6 bases at J, with 16 bases between the two ends.